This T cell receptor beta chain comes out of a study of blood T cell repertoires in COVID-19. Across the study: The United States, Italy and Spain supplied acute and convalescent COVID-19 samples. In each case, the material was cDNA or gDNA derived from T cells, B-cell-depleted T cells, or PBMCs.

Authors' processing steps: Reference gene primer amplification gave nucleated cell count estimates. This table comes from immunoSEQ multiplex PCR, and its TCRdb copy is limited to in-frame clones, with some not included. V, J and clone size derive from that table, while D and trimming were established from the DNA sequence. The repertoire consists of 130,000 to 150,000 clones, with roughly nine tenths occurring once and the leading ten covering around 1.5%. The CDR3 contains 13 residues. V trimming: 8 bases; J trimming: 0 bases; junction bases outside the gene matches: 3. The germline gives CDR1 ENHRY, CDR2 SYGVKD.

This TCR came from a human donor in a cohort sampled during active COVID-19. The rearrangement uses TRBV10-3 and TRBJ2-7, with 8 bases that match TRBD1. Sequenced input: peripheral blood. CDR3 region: CAISRGLSYEQYF. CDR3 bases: TGTGCCATCTCCAGGGGGCTCTCCTACGAGCAGTACTTC.